This T cell receptor beta chain was obtained from a study of CD8 T cells in Susac syndrome. From blood CD8+ and CD4+ T cells, the TCR beta chain was sequenced. Negative isolation was used for CD8+ and CD4+ T cells and FACS enrichment for TEMRA cells. V lost 3 bases and J lost 2, with 7 bases in between. Germline V gene sequence: CDR1 LGHDT, CDR2 YNNKEL (reference sequence). The CDR3 has 13 amino acids. When the RNA was reverse transcribed, random hexamers were used with an input of roughly 0.5 to 1 ug. The TCR beta CDR3 was amplified by immunoSEQ multiplex PCR across 54 Vbeta, 13 Jbeta. One entry per CDR3 protein, called by TCRdb with MiXCR from the immunoSEQ multiplex PCR reads. Of around 200,000 distinct CDR3 sequences listed, more than 90% are singletons.

This TCR was sampled from a human donor with multiple sclerosis. The rearrangement joins TRBV3-1 to TRBJ2-5, with D unclear. The source material was CD4+ T cells from PBMCs. CDR3 DNA sequence: TGTGCCAGCAGCCAGATGGCTCAAGAGACCCAGTACTTC. Protein sequence: CASSQMAQETQYF.